The next 5 T cell receptor beta chains were all read from a single sample in a study of shared T cell receptors in the human thymus (dated by TCRdb to 2020 to 2023). Receptor amplification or capture employed the immunoSEQ multiplex PCR assay. TCRdb re-hosts the immuneACCESS table, in-frame sequences only. Its copies lack some clones; in the studies checked, an unresolved V gene accounts for under half of them, and the cause for the rest is not known. This sample holds some 660,000 clones; approximately 89% were observed only once. Jointly, the top ten make up roughly 0.0094% of the sample. These data were also filed under a second study, of human thymus T cells.

Material: thymocytes. These receptors were taken from a boy younger than two with a congenital heart defect. Donor details come from another sample of the same person, matched by shared clones.

CDR3 amino acids: CASSLNSSGTLYEQYF. The CDR3 nucleotides read TGTGCCAGCAGCTTAAATTCTAGCGGGACCCTCTACGAGCAGTACTTC. The chain joins TRBV11-3 to TRBJ2-7; 9 nucleotides agree with TRBD2. The germline CDR1 and CDR2 sequences are SGHNT and YENEEA. After removal of 2 bases from V and 3 bases from J, the junction contained 8 bases not matched to a gene. The CDR3 runs 16 residues.

The V and J genes are TRBV29-1 and TRBJ2-1; D is possibly TRBD2 (6 bases). This CDR3 region has 13 residues. V gave up 6 bases and J gave up 6 bases, with 15 bases separating them. Germline V CDR1 and CDR2: SQVTM, ANQGSEA. The DNA of the CDR3 is TGCAGCGTGAGCCGGGAGCACCCCAATGAGCAGTTCTTC. Amino acids: CSVSREHPNEQFF.

This clone was counted between two and nine times. V gene TRBV5-1 combines with J gene TRBJ1-3; weak D call: TRBD1 (5 bases). Trimming took 0 bases from V and 4 from J, leaving 5 bases between them. The CDR3 contains 13 residues. In germline, CDR1 is SGHRS, CDR2 YFSETQ. The CDR3 sequence: CASSLAGGNTIYF. The CDR3 DNA is TGCGCCAGCAGCTTGGCAGGGGGAAACACCATATATTTT.

V and J are TRBV13 and TRBJ2-7, with D perhaps matching TRBD1 (6 bases). Germline-derived CDR1 and CDR2 are PRHDT and FYEKMQ (reference sequence). V lost 5 bases, J lost 4 bases, and 9 bases lay in between. This CDR3 contains 12 residues. The CDR3: CASSQQGYEQYF. CDR3 bases: TGTGCCAGCAGCCAGCAGGGGTACGAGCAGTACTTC.

The chain combines TRBV7-9 with TRBJ2-7, with no clear D. Germline CDR1 is SEHNR and CDR2 is FQNEAQ (reference sequence). With 6 bases removed from V and 0 bases from J, the gap between germline ends came to 12 bases. The length of the CDR3 is 14 residues. The CDR3 DNA sequence: TGTGCCAGCAGTCACGACTTCGGCTCCTACGAGCAGTACTTC. It encodes CASSHDFGSYEQYF.